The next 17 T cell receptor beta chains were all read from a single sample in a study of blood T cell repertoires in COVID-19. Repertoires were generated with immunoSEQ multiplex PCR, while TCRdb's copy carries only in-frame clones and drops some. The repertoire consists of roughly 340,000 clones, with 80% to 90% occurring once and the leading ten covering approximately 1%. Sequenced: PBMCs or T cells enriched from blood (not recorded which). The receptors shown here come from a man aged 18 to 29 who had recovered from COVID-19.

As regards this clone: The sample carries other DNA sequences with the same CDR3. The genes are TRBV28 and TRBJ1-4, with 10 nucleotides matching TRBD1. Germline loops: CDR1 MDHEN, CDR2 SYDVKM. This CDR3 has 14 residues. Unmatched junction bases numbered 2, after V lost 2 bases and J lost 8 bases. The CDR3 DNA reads TGTGCCAGCAGTTTAGACAGGGGGCGAGAAAAACTGTTTTTT. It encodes CASSLDRGREKLFF.

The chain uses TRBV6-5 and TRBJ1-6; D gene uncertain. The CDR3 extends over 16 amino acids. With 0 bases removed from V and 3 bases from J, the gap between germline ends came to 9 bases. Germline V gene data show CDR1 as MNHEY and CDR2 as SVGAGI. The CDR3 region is CASSYSTVNYNSPLHF. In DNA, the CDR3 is TGTGCCAGCAGTTACTCAACGGTAAACTATAATTCACCCCTCCACTTT.

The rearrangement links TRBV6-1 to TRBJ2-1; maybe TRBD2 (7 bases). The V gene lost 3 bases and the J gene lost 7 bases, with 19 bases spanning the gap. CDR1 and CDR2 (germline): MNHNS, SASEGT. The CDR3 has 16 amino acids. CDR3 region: CASSERVRGGGNEQFF. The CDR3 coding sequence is TGTGCCAGCAGTGAGAGAGTTAGAGGGGGAGGGAATGAGCAGTTCTTC.

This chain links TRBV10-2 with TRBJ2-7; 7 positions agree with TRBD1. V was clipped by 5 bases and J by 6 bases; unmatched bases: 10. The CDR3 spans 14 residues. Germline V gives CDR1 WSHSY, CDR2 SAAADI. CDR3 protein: CASSPRLTGVEQYF. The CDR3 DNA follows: TGCGCCAGCAGTCCCCGACTAACAGGGGTCGAGCAGTACTTC.

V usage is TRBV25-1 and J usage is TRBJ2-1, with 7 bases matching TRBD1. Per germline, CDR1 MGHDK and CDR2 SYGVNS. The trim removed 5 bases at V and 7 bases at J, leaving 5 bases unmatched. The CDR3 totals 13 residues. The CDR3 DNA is TGTGCCAGCAGTAGGACAGGAGGTAATGAGCAGTTCTTC. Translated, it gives CASSRTGGNEQFF.

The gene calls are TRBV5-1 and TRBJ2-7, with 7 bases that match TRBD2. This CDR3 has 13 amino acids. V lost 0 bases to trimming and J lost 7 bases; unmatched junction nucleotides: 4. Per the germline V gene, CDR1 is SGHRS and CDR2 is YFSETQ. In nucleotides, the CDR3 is TGCGCCAGCAGCTTGGGTAGCGGGTATGAGCAGTACTTC. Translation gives CASSLGSGYEQYF.

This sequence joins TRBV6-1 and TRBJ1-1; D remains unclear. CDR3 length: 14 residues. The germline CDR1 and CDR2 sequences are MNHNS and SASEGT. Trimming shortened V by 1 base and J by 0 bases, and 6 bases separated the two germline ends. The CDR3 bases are TGTGCCAGCAGTGAAGGGCATATGAACACTGAAGCTTTCTTT. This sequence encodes CASSEGHMNTEAFF.

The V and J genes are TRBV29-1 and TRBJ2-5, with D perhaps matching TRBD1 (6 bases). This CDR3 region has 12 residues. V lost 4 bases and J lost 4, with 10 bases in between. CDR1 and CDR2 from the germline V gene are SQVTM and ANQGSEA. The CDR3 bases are TGCAGCGTTGTCATGGGGGCAGAGACCCAGTACTTC. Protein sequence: CSVVMGAETQYF.

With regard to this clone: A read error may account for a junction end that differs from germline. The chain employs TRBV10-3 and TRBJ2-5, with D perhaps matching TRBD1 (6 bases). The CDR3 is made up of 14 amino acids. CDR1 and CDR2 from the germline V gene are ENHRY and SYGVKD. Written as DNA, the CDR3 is TGTGCCGTCAGCAGGGGACCTACGCAAGAGACCCAGTACTTC. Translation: CAVSRGPTQETQYF.

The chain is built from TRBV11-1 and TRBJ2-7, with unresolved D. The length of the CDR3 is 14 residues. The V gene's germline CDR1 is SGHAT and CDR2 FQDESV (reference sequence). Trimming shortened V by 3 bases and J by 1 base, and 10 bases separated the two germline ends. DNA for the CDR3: TGTGCCAGCAGCTTGCTCGCGGCTTCCTACGAGCAGTACTTC. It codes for CASSLLAASYEQYF.

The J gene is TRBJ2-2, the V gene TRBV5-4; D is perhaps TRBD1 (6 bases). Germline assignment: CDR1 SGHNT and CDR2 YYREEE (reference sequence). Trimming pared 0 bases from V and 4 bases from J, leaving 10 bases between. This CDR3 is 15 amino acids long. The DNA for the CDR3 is TGTGCCAGCAGCTTGGGACAGGTGTCCACCGGGGAGCTGTTTTTT. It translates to CASSLGQVSTGELFF. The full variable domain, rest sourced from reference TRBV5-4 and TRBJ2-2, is ETGVTQSPTHLIKTRGQQVTLRCSSQSGHNTVSWYQQALGQGPQFIFQYYREEENGRGNFPPRFSGLQFPNYSSELNVNALELDDSALYLCASSLGQVSTGELFFGEGSRLTVL.

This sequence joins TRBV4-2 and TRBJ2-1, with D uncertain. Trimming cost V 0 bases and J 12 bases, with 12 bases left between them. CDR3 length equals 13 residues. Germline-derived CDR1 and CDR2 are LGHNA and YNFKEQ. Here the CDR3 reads CASSQDPGSVQFF. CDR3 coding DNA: TGTGCCAGCAGCCAAGACCCAGGAAGTGTGCAGTTCTTC.

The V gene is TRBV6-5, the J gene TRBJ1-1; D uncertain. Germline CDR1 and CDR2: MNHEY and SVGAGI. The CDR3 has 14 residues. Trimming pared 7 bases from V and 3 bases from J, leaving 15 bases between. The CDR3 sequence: CASTGGLGYTEAFF. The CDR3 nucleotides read TGTGCCAGCACCGGTGGACTGGGGTACACTGAAGCTTTCTTT.

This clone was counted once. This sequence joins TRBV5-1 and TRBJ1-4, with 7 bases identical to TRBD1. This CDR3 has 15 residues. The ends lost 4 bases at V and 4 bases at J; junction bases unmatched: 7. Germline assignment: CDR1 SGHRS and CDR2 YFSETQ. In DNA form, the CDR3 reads TGCGCCAGCAGCAAGGAGCAGGGGGGTAATGAAAAACTGTTTTTT. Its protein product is CASSKEQGGNEKLFF.

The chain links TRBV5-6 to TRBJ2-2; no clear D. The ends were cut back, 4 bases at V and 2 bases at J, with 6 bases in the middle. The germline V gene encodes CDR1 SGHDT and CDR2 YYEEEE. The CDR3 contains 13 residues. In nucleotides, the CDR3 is TGTGCCAGCAGCAGAGTTAACACCGGGGAGCTGTTTTTT. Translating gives CASSRVNTGELFF.

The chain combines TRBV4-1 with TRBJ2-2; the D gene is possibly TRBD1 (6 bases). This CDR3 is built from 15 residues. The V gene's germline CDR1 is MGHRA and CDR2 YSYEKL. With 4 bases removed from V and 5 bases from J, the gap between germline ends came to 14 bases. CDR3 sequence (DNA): TGCGCCAGCAGCCGCGCGCCCCAGGGGACCGGGGAGCTGTTTTTT. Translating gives CASSRAPQGTGELFF.

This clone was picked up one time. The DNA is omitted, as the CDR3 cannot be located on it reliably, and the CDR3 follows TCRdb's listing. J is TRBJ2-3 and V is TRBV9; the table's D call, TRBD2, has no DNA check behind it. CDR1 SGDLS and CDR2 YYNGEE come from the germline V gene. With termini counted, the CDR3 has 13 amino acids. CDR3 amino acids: CASSVADGTSWYF.